These 29 T cell receptor beta chains came from one sample sequenced in a study of blood T cells in healthy people across ages. The use of a sample-barcoded 5' primer and a J-beta primer mix characterized a second PCR of roughly 6 to 11 cycles. TCRdb re-called the 5' RACE reads with MiXCR, one entry per CDR3 protein. Among about 1,500,000 distinct CDR3 sequences listed, roughly 45% were seen once. Material: blood. The receptors were sampled from a woman younger than 30 in good health.

The chain employs TRBV21-1 and TRBJ1-6; TRBD1, the table's D call, lacks a check against the DNA. TRBV21-1 is shown as a pseudogene. This CDR3 spans 16 amino acids. CDR3 coding DNA: TGTGCCAGCAGCAAGACGTTCCGAGGGGTTAATTCACCCCTCCACTTT. As protein: CASSKTFRGVNSPLHF.

The J gene is TRBJ1-6, the V gene TRBV4-1; no reliable D call. This CDR3 region has 18 residues. From germline, CDR1 is MGHRA and CDR2 YSYEKL. The V and J ends lost 2 bases and 0 bases respectively, with 14 bases between them. CDR3 in DNA: TGCGCCAGCAGCCAACCTCACGCTCAGAGCTCCTATAATTCACCCCTCCACTTT. Its protein product is CASSQPHAQSSYNSPLHF.

This clonotype turned up a few times. The V call is TRBV7-2, the J call TRBJ2-3, with TRBD1 as a possible D gene (6 bases). CDR1 is SGHTA, CDR2 FQGNSA, per germline. The V end lost 1 base, the J end lost 11 bases, and 13 bases lay between the germline ends. There are 13 residues in the CDR3. In DNA form, the CDR3 reads TGTGCCAGCAGCTTAGTACAGGGTCGGTGGCAGTATTTT. It yields the protein CASSLVQGRWQYF.

Regarding this clonotype: A much bigger clone sits one base away, suggesting this may be a read error. The chain recombines TRBV7-6 with TRBJ1-6, with D possibly TRBD1 on 6 matching bases. V was pared by 1 base and J by 11 bases, with 12 bases between. The CDR3 runs 14 residues. Germline assignment: CDR1 SGHVS and CDR2 FNYEAQ. CDR3 coding DNA: TGTGCCAGCAGCTTAGGACAGGCGAATCCACCCCTCCACTTT. As protein: CASSLGQANPPLHF. Using reference TRBV7-6 and TRBJ1-6 for the parts outside the CDR3, the full variable domain is GAGVSQSPRYKVTKRGQDVALRCDPISGHVSLYWYRQALGQGPEFLTYFNYEAQQDKSGLPNDRFSAERPEGSISTLTIQRTEQRDSAMYRCASSLGQANPPLHFGNGTRLTVT.

The V call is TRBV18, the J call TRBJ2-7, with 9 bases identical to TRBD1. The CDR3 totals 16 residues. Germline V gives CDR1 KGHSH, CDR2 LQKENI. V was pared by 5 bases and J by 3 bases, with 11 bases of the junction left unmatched. The CDR3 nucleotides read TGTGCCAGCTCAAACTCTCCGGGACAGGGCAGCTACGAGCAGTACTTC. Translated, it gives CASSNSPGQGSYEQYF.

The genes are TRBV5-1 and TRBJ1-4; the match to TRBD1 covers 8 bases. The V gene end was trimmed by 7 bases and the J gene end by 7 bases; junction bases not matched to a gene: 9. The CDR3 contains 14 residues. Germline loops: CDR1 SGHRS, CDR2 YFSETQ. CDR3 loop: CASSPGQEGEKLFF. CDR3 nucleotides: TGCGCCAGCTCACCGGGACAGGAGGGTGAAAAACTGTTTTTT.

This chain links TRBV27 with TRBJ2-7, with D possibly matching TRBD1 (6 bases). V lost 7 bases and J 1 base, leaving 11 bases between the germline ends. There are 13 residues in the CDR3. Germline assignment: CDR1 MNHEY and CDR2 SMNVEV (reference sequence). CDR3 amino acids: CASKRGSSYEQYF. CDR3 bases: TGTGCCAGCAAAAGGGGGAGTTCCTACGAGCAGTACTTC.

This clonotype has only one observation. V gene TRBV20-1 combines with J gene TRBJ1-5; 8 nucleotides match TRBD1. The CDR3 totals 16 residues. V dropped 1 base and J dropped 3; count of bases not matched to a gene: 8. Germline CDR1 reads DFQATT; CDR2 reads SNEGSKA (reference sequence). CDR3 DNA sequence: TGCAGTGCTAGAGGCTCCGGGACAGGAGACAATCAGCCCCAGCATTTT. Protein product: CSARGSGTGDNQPQHF.

On this clonotype itself: A much larger clonotype is one base distant, so this may be a read error. The V gene is TRBV4-2, the J gene TRBJ2-1, with a tentative D call TRBD1 (6 bases). CDR1 is LGHNA, CDR2 YNFKEQ, per germline. This CDR3 has 19 amino acids. CDR3 coding DNA: TGTGCCAGCAGCCAAGAAGCAGGACAGAAAAGTAGCTCCTACAAGGAGCAGTTCTTC. As protein: CASSQEAGQKSSSYKEQFF.

The chain has TRBV11-2 and TRBJ1-1; D ambiguous. The CDR3 length is 16 residues. V was shortened by 2 bases and J by 6 bases, with 19 bases between the two germline ends. Germline V CDR1 and CDR2: SGHAT, FQNNGV. Written as DNA, the CDR3 is TGTGCCAGCAGCTTAAGTAATTGGGTAGGTGACTCTGAAGCTTTCTTT. This codes for CASSLSNWVGDSEAFF. The full variable domain, completed using reference TRBV11-2 and TRBJ1-1, is EAGVAQSPRYKIIEKRQSVAFWCNPISGHATLYWYQQILGQGPKLLIQFQNNGVVDDSQLPKDRFSAERLKGVDSTLKIQPAKLEDSAVYLCASSLSNWVGDSEAFFGQGTRLTVV.

A few counts support this clonotype. The chain recombines TRBV5-1 with TRBJ2-2, with D perhaps matching TRBD1 (5 bases). Trimming left V 1 base short and J 8 bases short, with 18 bases between. Germline-derived CDR1 and CDR2 are SGHRS and YFSETQ. This CDR3 spans 16 amino acids. CDR3 amino acids: CASSLQRGPLEGELFF. The CDR3 DNA is TGCGCCAGCAGCTTGCAAAGGGGCCCCCTAGAGGGGGAGCTGTTTTTT.

V and J are TRBV27 and TRBJ1-5; weak D call: TRBD1 (6 bases). CDR1 and CDR2 (germline): MNHEY, SMNVEV (reference sequence). Deletions cut 3 bases from V and 0 bases from J, with 18 bases between. The CDR3 contains 18 residues. The DNA for the CDR3 is TGTGCCAGCAGTTTGCGCGCTACAGGGACCGCTAGCAATCAGCCCCAGCATTTT. Its translation is CASSLRATGTASNQPQHF.

The genes are TRBV20-1 and TRBJ2-1, with TRBD2 identical over 9 bases. CDR3 length equals 18 residues. Germline V gives CDR1 DFQATT, CDR2 SNEGSKA (reference sequence). Trimming at V came to 1 base and at J to 1 base, leaving 11 bases not matched to a gene. CDR3 DNA: TGCAGTGCTAGAGGGGGCGGGAGGGCCACTCTTTCCTACAATGAGCAGTTCTTC. Its protein is CSARGGGRATLSYNEQFF.

V gene TRBV10-3 combines with J gene TRBJ2-7; D remains unclear. Trimming cost V 7 bases and J 4 bases, with 8 bases left between them. This CDR3 spans 11 amino acids. CDR1 is ENHRY, CDR2 SYGVKD, per germline. CDR3 in amino acids: CAINGTYEQYF. For the CDR3, the DNA is TGTGCCATCAATGGAACGTACGAGCAGTACTTC.

This clonotype was observed a handful of times. J is TRBJ2-5 and V is TRBV5-8; perhaps TRBD1 as D (5 bases). The V end lost 4 bases, the J end lost 11 bases, and 15 bases lay between the germline ends. Germline V CDR1 and CDR2: SGHTS, YDEGEE. This CDR3 is 12 amino acids long. CDR3 sequence (DNA): TGTGCCAGCAGCACCATGGCGAGACAGCAGTACTTC. It encodes CASSTMARQQYF.

This clonotype was counted a few times. This chain uses TRBV27 with TRBJ1-4, with 11 positions matching TRBD1. V trimming: 1 base; J trimming: 4 bases; junction bases outside the gene matches: 11. The CDR3 extends over 19 amino acids. Germline V lookup: CDR1 MNHEY, CDR2 SMNVEV (reference sequence). The CDR3 nucleotides are TGTGCCAGCAGTTTATTAAGCCCGGACAGGGGGCATATTAATGAAAAACTGTTTTTT. Its translation: CASSLLSPDRGHINEKLFF.

This clonotype was picked up a small number of times. The rearrangement links TRBV29-1 to TRBJ1-1; D gene unclear. Germline CDR1 is SQVTM and CDR2 is ANQGSEA. Trimming cost V 1 base and J 6 bases, with 9 bases left between them. The CDR3 length is 12 residues. The chain's CDR3 is CSVEVRPAEAFF. The CDR3 DNA sequence: TGCAGCGTTGAAGTGAGGCCAGCTGAAGCTTTCTTT.

The chain links TRBV2 to TRBJ2-3; no clear D. Germline V gives CDR1 SNHLY, CDR2 FYNNEI. This CDR3 comprises 13 residues. The ends were cut back, 7 bases at V and 2 bases at J, with 10 bases in the middle. Here the CDR3 DNA reads TGTGCCAGCAATCAACCCACCACAGATACGCAGTATTTT. This gives the protein CASNQPTTDTQYF. The whole variable domain, filled in from reference TRBV2 and TRBJ2-3, reads EPEVTQTPSHQVTQMGQEVILRCVPISNHLYFYWYRQILGQKVEFLVSFYNNEISEKSEIFDDQFSVERPDGSNFTLKIRSTKLEDSAMYFCASNQPTTDTQYFGPGTRLTVL.

This clonotype was counted only a few times. V gene TRBV20-1 combines with J gene TRBJ2-3; D is unresolved. The ends were cut back, 5 bases at V and 0 bases at J, with 9 bases in the middle. Germline CDR1 DFQATT, CDR2 SNEGSKA (reference sequence). The CDR3 consists of 13 residues. CDR3: CSALVRSTDTQYF. CDR3 in DNA: TGCAGTGCTTTAGTCAGAAGCACAGATACGCAGTATTTT.

This clonotype was picked up a small number of times. The rearrangement joins TRBV9 to TRBJ1-2; D may be TRBD1 (6 bases). Per the germline V gene, CDR1 is SGDLS and CDR2 is YYNGEE. The CDR3 has 16 residues. The V end lost 3 bases, the J end lost 2 bases, and 17 bases lay between the germline ends. CDR3 sequence: CASSEGGRGLNYGYTF. The CDR3 bases are TGTGCCAGCAGCGAGGGGGGCAGGGGCCTCAACTATGGCTACACCTTC.

The table lists this clonotype with a few counts. The chain couples TRBV7-9 to TRBJ1-4, with TRBD1 matching 7 bases. Trimming took 6 bases from V and 5 from J; bases not matched to a gene: 6. The CDR3 spans 14 residues. Germline V gives CDR1 SEHNR, CDR2 FQNEAQ (reference sequence). As DNA, the CDR3 is TGTGCCAGCAGGGGGGGACAGAGAAATGAAAAACTGTTTTTT. The encoded protein is CASRGGQRNEKLFF. The variable domain in full, completed from reference TRBV7-9 and TRBJ1-4, reads DTGVSQNPRHKITKRGQNVTFRCDPISEHNRLYWYRQTLGQGPEFLTYFQNEAQLEKSRLLSDRFSAERPKGSFSTLEIQRTEQGDSAMYLCASRGGQRNEKLFFGSGTQLSVL.

This chain links TRBV2 with TRBJ2-3, with TRBD2 matching over 10 bases. From germline, CDR1 is SNHLY and CDR2 FYNNEI. CDR3 length: 16 amino acids. V lost 2 bases and J lost 4; bases outside the gene matches: 6. The CDR3 coding sequence is TGTGCCAGCAGTGAACTAGCGGGAGAGGACCCAGATACGCAGTATTTT. This encodes CASSELAGEDPDTQYF.

This clonotype was seen only a few times. The rearrangement joins TRBV24-1 to TRBJ2-7; perhaps D is TRBD1 or TRBD2 (6 bases each). Trimming took off 5 bases at V and 7 bases at J, with 17 bases between the two ends. The germline gives CDR1 KGHDR, CDR2 SFDVKD. The CDR3 is 14 residues long. The CDR3 protein is CATSGGAWDNEQYF. In DNA form, the CDR3 reads TGTGCCACCAGTGGGGGGGCTTGGGACAATGAGCAGTACTTC.

This chain links TRBV24-1 with TRBJ1-1; a possible D gene is TRBD1 (5 bases). Germline V gene data show CDR1 as KGHDR and CDR2 as SFDVKD. V gave up 3 bases and J gave up 12 bases, with 13 bases separating them. This CDR3 contains 12 residues. CDR3 in amino acids: CATSDARGGTFF. The CDR3 DNA reads as TGTGCCACCAGTGATGCGCGGGGGGGTACTTTCTTT.

This clonotype appeared a few times. V gene TRBV14 combines with J gene TRBJ1-2, with D possibly being TRBD1 (5 bases). The CDR3 loop spans 14 amino acids. Germline CDR1 SGHDN, CDR2 FVKESK. Trimming took off 4 bases at V and 3 bases at J, with 12 bases between the two ends. For the CDR3, the DNA is TGTGCCAGCAGCCCCTACCAGGGTGACTATGGCTACACCTTC. Protein sequence: CASSPYQGDYGYTF.

This clonotype has just a few counts. The rearrangement joins TRBV11-2 to TRBJ2-7; 10 bases map to TRBD2. The CDR3 has 15 amino acids. The trim removed 4 bases at V and 7 bases at J, leaving 10 bases unmatched. CDR1 SGHAT and CDR2 FQNNGV come from the germline V gene. The CDR3 loop reads CASSSSGGLALEQYF. For the CDR3, the DNA is TGTGCCAGCAGCTCCTCCGGGGGACTAGCGTTGGAGCAGTACTTC.

The chain employs TRBV7-8 and TRBJ2-7; maybe TRBD1 (6 bases). Trimming removed 5 bases from V and 11 bases from J, with 28 bases in between. This CDR3 comprises 16 residues. The germline V gene encodes CDR1 SGHVS and CDR2 FQNEAQ. The CDR3 region is CASSPRLVTGVFSKYF. CDR3 bases: TGTGCCAGCAGCCCCCGTTTGGTGACAGGCGTCTTCTCTAAGTACTTC. The variable domain in full, with the rest retrieved from reference TRBV7-8 and TRBJ2-7, is GAGVSQSPRYKVAKRGQDVALRCDPISGHVSLFWYQQALGQGPEFLTYFQNEAQLDKSGLPSDRFFAERPEGSVSTLKIQRTQQEDSAVYLCASSPRLVTGVFSKYFGPGTRLTVT.

This clonotype has just a few counts. This rearrangement joins TRBV5-5 to TRBJ2-3; D might be TRBD2 (5 bases). V lost 0 bases and J lost 2, with 7 bases in between. The CDR3 contains 14 residues. Germline V CDR1 and CDR2: SGHKS, YYEKEE (reference sequence). The CDR3, as DNA: TGTGCCAGCAGCTTGGAAGACTACACAGATACGCAGTATTTT. Translating gives CASSLEDYTDTQYF.

V usage is TRBV20-1 and J usage is TRBJ1-2; a weak D match, TRBD1 (5 bases). This CDR3 contains 12 residues. V was shortened by 7 bases and J by 4 bases, with 13 bases between the two germline ends. The germline CDR1 and CDR2 sequences are DFQATT and SNEGSKA (reference sequence). CDR3 sequence reads: CSDTGNSYGYTF. The CDR3 DNA reads as TGCAGTGATACAGGAAATTCCTATGGCTACACCTTC.